Listed below are T cell receptor beta chains from one sample, sequenced in a study of T cells in Graves' hyperthyroidism and ophthalmopathy. Each CDR3 protein is one row after TCRdb ran MiXCR on the multiplex PCR reads. The sample carries 300,000 to 350,000 distinct CDR3 sequences, roughly 20% recorded once. Sequenced input: blood. The receptors stem from a woman aged 40-49 years with Graves' ophthalmopathy. CDR3s include the opening cysteine and the closing phenylalanine or tryptophan. D genes are given only for firm matches. Expanded clones are given a class, and other clones once, few, many or no size at all.

size	V	D	J	DNA	CDR3
.	TRBV6-1	.	TRBJ1-2	TGTGCCAGCAGTGAATTCGCTAGGCTGGCCCAGGACTATGGCTACACCTTC	CASSEFARLAQDYGYTF
many	TRBV7-3	.	TRBJ2-2	TGTGCCAGCAGCTTCTGGGACACCGGGGAGCTGTTTTTT	CASSFWDTGELFF
few	TRBV7-2	.	TRBJ2-7	TGTGCCAGCAGCGTCGACAGCGGAGTGAACTACGAGCAGTACTTC	CASSVDSGVNYEQYF
many	TRBV20-1	TRBD2	TRBJ2-7	TGCAGTGCGCCCCGGACTAGCGGAAGTCAAAGGGAGCAGTACTTC	CSAPRTSGSQREQYF
many	TRBV2	.	TRBJ1-1	TGTGCCAGCAGTGTCGTGGTGAACACTGAAGCTTTCTTT	CASSVVVNTEAFF
many	TRBV19	.	TRBJ1-5	TGTGCCAGTAGTGCGACAGGTTTCGGCAATCAGCCCCAGCATTTT	CASSATGFGNQPQHF
many	TRBV7-9	.	TRBJ2-7	TGTGCCAGCAGCAGAGAAGTAAACCACGAGCAGTACTTC	CASSREVNHEQYF
few	TRBV19	.	TRBJ1-1	TGTGCCAGTAGTATACAGGGGCCTTCGAACACTGAAGCTTTCTTT	CASSIQGPSNTEAFF
many	TRBV20-1	.	TRBJ2-7	TGCAGTGCTCTTTCGGACAAGTCCTACGAGCAGTACTTC	CSALSDKSYEQYF
once	TRBV27	TRBD2	TRBJ2-5	TGTGCCAGCCATGCCGGCCTAGCGGGAGGAGAGACCCAGTACTTC	CASHAGLAGGETQYF
.	TRBV12-3/TRBV12-4	.	TRBJ2-5	TGTGCCAGCAGTTTATCTCTCGACCAAGAGACCCAGTACTTC	CASSLSLDQETQYF
.	TRBV20-1	.	TRBJ2-5	TGCAGTGCAGAGGGGGGGGGTTGGAACCAAGAGACCCAGTACTTC	CSAEGGGWNQETQYF
many	TRBV24-1	.	TRBJ1-5	TGTGCCGGCCTTAAACCCGATGACCCAATCTGTCAGCCCCAGCATTTT	CAGLKPDDPICQPQHF
many	TRBV6-2/TRBV6-3	.	TRBJ2-7	TGTGCCAGCAGTACCTCCGGGACTCCCTTTTACGAGCAGTACTTC	CASSTSGTPFYEQYF
.	TRBV5-1	.	TRBJ1-1	TGCGCCAGCAGCTTGACAGGGCTAGACGAAACTGAAGCTTTCTTT	CASSLTGLDETEAFF
few	TRBV5-4	.	TRBJ1-6	TGTGCCAGCAGCTTGGGGGAGAGGAATTCACCCCTCCACTTT	CASSLGERNSPLHF
.	TRBV12-3/TRBV12-4	.	TRBJ2-7	TGTGCCAGCAGTTTAAGGGCCGTCGCCTACGAGCAGTACTTC	CASSLRAVAYEQYF
many	TRBV2	.	TRBJ1-1	TGTGCCAGCAGTAACCCCAGGGGACCGAACACTGAAGCTTTCTTT	CASSNPRGPNTEAFF
few	TRBV6-5	TRBD2	TRBJ2-2	TGTGCCAGCAGTTACGCAGGGAGGGTCGGGGAGCTGTTTTTT	CASSYAGRVGELFF
many	TRBV28	.	TRBJ1-1	TGTGCCAGCAGTTTAGCCAGGAGAACTGAAGCTTTCTTT	CASSLARRTEAFF
many	TRBV12-3/TRBV12-4	TRBD1	TRBJ1-2	TGTGCCAGCAGTTTGGGACAGGCCTCCATTAACTATGGCTACACCTTC	CASSLGQASINYGYTF
many	TRBV19	.	TRBJ2-7	TGTGCCAGTAGTATGCAGCGGAGCTCCTACGAGCAGTACTTC	CASSMQRSSYEQYF
many	TRBV12-3/TRBV12-4	.	TRBJ2-5	TGTGCCTCCGGGACGCGGCAAGAGACCCAGTACTTC	CASGTRQETQYF
many	TRBV25-1	TRBD1	TRBJ2-7	TGTGCCAGCAGTGAAGGGACAGGGGACTACGAGCAGTACTTC	CASSEGTGDYEQYF
.	TRBV6-2/TRBV6-3	.	TRBJ1-5	TGTGCCAGCAGTTACCCGCCCCGGACAGCCCGCAATCAGCCCCAGCATTTT	CASSYPPRTARNQPQHF
few	TRBV10-3	.	TRBJ2-5	TGTGCCATCAGTGAGTCGCTCGGGGAGACCCAGTACTTC	CAISESLGETQYF
many	TRBV28	.	TRBJ1-2	TGTGCCAGCAGTACGACAGACCGATTTTATGGCTACACCTTC	CASSTTDRFYGYTF
many	TRBV6-1	TRBD1	TRBJ2-2	TGTGCCAGCAGTGGGGACAGGTTGAACACCGGGGAGCTGTTTTTT	CASSGDRLNTGELFF